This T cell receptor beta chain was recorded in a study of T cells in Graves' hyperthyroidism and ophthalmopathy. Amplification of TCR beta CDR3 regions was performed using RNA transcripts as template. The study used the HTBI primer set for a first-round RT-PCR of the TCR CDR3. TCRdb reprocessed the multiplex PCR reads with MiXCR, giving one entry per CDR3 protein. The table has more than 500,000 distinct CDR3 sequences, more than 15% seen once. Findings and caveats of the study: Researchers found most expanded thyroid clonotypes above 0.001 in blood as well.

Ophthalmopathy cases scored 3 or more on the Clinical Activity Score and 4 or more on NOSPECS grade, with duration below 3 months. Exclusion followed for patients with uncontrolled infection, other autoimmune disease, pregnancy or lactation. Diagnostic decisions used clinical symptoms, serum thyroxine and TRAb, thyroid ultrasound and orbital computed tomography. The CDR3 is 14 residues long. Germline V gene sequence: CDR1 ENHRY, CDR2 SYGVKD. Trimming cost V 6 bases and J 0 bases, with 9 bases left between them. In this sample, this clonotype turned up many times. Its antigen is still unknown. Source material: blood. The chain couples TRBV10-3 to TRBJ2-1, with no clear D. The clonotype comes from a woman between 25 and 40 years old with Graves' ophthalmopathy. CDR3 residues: CAIRREDSYNEQFF. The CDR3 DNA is TGTGCCATCAGGCGTGAAGACTCCTACAATGAGCAGTTCTTC.